This TCR beta chain was captured by sequencing in a study of blood T cell repertoires in COVID-19. Study summary: Both acute and convalescent COVID-19 samples were obtained from the United States, Italy and Spain.

The germline gives CDR1 MGHRA, CDR2 YSYEKL. The CDR3 covers 14 residues. V lost 0 bases and J lost 6; bases outside the gene matches: 0. Clones were read by immunoSEQ multiplex PCR, and TCRdb kept only the in-frame ones, dropping some. The data hold around 200,000 clones, with 80% to 90% observed a single time. The sample taken for sequencing was peripheral blood. This sequence was found in a man between 25 and 39 years old with active or convalescent COVID-19. V gene TRBV4-1 combines with J gene TRBJ2-2; 8 bases match TRBD1. The CDR3 DNA follows: TGCGCCAGCAGCCAAGAACAGGGGGCCGGGGAGCTGTTTTTT. It codes for CASSQEQGAGELFF.